This TCR beta chain was profiled in a study of blood T cell repertoires in COVID-19. Across the whole study: The samples span acute and convalescent COVID-19 from the United States, Italy and Spain. T cells, B-cell-depleted T cells, or PBMCs provided the cDNA or gDNA that served as material.

Germline loops: CDR1 SGHNT, CDR2 YENEEA. V was clipped by 3 bases and J by 3 bases, with 12 bases between them. CDR3 length: 14 amino acids. Under the authors' procedure: Cell counts per sample came from amplifying reference gene primers. The method was immunoSEQ multiplex PCR; TCRdb's version includes in-frame clones alone and lacks a portion of them. That table gives V, J and clone size, and the DNA gave D and trimming. The sample yields approximately 88,000 clones, 75% to 95% seen once. This clone was seen a single time. Material for sequencing was peripheral blood. This TCR came from a woman between 45 and 60 years old in a cohort sampled during active COVID-19. This sequence joins TRBV11-3 and TRBJ2-7; D uncertain. CDR3 nucleotide sequence: TGTGCCAGCAGCTTCGTCCCGGGTGGCTACGAGCAGTACTTC. This encodes CASSFVPGGYEQYF.